This TCR beta chain comes out of a study of cytomegalovirus exposure and HLA in healthy donors. Study observations and caveats: There were about 160 TCR beta chains listed as cytomegalovirus-associated.

60 Vbeta and 13 Jbeta primers were used in PCR. In the study's own analysis: As a later analysis found, there were roughly 80 million unique TCR beta chains, of which about 10 million were shared. The data were produced by immunoSEQ multiplex PCR, yet TCRdb's version contains in-frame clones alone and is incomplete. V and J calls and clone size are copied from that table; D and trimming were computed from the DNA. This table has about 60,000 clones, 60% to 85% appearing once. About this clone: Antigen specificity is unknown. One end of the junction varies from germline; a read error may be responsible.

This receptor was identified in a middle-aged woman in good health and CMV-seropositive. Sample: PBMCs.

This CDR3 reads CASSLLGTGWAIF. CDR3 nucleotide sequence: TGTGCCAGCAGTTTACTCGGGACAGGTTGGGCGATCTTC. The rearrangement joins TRBV27 to TRBJ2-1, with 8 bases lining up with TRBD1. This CDR3 has 13 amino acids. From germline, CDR1 is MNHEY and CDR2 SMNVEV (reference sequence).